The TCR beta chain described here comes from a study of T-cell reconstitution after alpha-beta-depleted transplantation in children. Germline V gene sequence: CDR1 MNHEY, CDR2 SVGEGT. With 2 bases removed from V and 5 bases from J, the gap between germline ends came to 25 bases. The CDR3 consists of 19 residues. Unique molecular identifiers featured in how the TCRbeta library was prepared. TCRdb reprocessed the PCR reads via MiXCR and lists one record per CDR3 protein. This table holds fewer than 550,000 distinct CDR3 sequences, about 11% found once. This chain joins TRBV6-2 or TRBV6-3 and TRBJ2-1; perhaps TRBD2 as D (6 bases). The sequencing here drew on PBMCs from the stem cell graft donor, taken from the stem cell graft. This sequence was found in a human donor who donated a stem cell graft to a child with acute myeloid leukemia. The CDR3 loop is CASSYSVGGLRLANNEQFF. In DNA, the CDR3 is TGTGCCAGCAGTTACAGTGTGGGAGGACTCCGCCTTGCCAACAATGAGCAGTTCTTC.